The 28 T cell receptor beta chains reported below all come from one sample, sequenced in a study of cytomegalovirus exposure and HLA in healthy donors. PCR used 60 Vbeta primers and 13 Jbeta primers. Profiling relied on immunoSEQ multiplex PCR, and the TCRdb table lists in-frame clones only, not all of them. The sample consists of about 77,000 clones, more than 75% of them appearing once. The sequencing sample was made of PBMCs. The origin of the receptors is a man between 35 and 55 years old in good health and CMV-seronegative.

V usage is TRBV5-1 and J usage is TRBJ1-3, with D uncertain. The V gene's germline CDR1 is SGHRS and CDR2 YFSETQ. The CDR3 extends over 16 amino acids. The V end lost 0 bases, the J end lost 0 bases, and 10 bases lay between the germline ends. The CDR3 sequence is CASSLGRIYSGNTIYF. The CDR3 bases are TGCGCCAGCAGCTTGGGGAGGATATACTCTGGAAACACCATATATTTT.

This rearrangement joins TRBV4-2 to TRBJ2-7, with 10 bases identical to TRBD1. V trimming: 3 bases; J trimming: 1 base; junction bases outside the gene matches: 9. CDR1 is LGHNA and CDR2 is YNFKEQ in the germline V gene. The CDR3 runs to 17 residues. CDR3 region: CASSHSGPGQGSYEQYF. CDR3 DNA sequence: TGTGCCAGCAGCCATTCGGGACCGGGACAGGGGTCCTACGAGCAGTACTTC.

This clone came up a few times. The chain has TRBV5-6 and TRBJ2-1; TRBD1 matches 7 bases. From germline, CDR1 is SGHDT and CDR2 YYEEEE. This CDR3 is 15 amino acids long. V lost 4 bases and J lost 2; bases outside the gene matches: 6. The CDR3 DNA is TGTGCCAGCAGCAAGCCGGGACAGCCCTACAATGAGCAGTTCTTC. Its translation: CASSKPGQPYNEQFF.

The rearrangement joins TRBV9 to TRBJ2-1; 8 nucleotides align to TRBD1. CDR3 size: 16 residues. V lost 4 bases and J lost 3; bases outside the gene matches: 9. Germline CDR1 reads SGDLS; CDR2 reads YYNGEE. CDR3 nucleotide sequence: TGTGCCAGCAGCCATACCCCGGGACAGGACTACAATGAGCAGTTCTTC. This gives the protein CASSHTPGQDYNEQFF.

The CDR3 spells CASSYSGGSGTGELFF. The CDR3 DNA is TGTGCCAGCAGTTACTCCGGGGGATCGGGGACCGGGGAGCTGTTTTTT. The V gene is TRBV6-6, the J gene TRBJ2-2; D may be TRBD2 (6 bases). Trimming pared 0 bases from V and 5 bases from J, leaving 13 bases between. This CDR3 spans 16 amino acids. Germline-derived CDR1 and CDR2 are MNHNY and SVGAGI (reference sequence).

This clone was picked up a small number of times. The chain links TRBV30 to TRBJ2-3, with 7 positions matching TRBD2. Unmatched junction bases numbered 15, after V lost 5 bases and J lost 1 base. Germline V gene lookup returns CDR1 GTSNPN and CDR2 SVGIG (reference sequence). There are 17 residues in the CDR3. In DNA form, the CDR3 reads TGTGCCTGGGAAGGACCTCGGGGAGGGATCGGCACAGATACGCAGTATTTT. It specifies CAWEGPRGGIGTDTQYF.

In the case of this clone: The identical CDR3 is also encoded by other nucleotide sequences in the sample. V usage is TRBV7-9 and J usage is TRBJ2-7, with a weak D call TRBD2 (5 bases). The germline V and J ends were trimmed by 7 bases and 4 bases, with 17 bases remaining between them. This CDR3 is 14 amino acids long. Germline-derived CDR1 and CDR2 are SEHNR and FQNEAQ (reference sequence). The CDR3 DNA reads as TGTGCCAGCACCCCCTACGGAGGATCATACGAGCAGTACTTC. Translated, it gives CASTPYGGSYEQYF. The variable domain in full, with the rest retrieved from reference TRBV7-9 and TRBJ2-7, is DTGVSQNPRHKITKRGQNVTFRCDPISEHNRLYWYRQTLGQGPEFLTYFQNEAQLEKSRLLSDRFSAERPKGSFSTLEIQRTEQGDSAMYLCASTPYGGSYEQYFGPGTRLTVT.

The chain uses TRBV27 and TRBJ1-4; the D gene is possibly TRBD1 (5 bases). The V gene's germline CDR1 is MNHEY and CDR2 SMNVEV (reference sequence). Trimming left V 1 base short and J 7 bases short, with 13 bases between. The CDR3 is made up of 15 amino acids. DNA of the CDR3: TGTGCCAGCAGTTTATTACAGGAGTACACTGAAAAACTGTTTTTT. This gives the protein CASSLLQEYTEKLFF.

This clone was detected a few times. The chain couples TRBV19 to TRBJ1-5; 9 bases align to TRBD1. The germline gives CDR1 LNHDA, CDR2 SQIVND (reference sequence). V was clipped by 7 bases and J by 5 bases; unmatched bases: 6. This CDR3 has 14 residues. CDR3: CASTGQGGYQPQHF. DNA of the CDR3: TGTGCCAGTACGGGACAGGGAGGTTATCAGCCCCAGCATTTT.

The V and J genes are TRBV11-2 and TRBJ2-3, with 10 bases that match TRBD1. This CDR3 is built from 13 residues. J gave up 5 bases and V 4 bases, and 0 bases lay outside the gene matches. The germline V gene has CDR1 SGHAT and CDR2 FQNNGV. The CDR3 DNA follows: TGTGCCAGCAGCTGGGACAGGGGAGATACGCAGTATTTT. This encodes CASSWDRGDTQYF.

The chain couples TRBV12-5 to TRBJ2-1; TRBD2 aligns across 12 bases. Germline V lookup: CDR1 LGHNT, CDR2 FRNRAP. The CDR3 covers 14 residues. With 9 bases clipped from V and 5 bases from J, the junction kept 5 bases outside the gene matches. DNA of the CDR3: TGTGCTAGCAGGACTAGCGGGGCGAACAATGAGCAGTTCTTC. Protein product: CASRTSGANNEQFF.

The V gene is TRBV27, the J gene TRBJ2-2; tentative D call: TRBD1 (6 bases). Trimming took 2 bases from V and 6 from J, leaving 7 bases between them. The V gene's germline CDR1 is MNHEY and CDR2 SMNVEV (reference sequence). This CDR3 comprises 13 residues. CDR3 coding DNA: TGTGCCAGCAGTTTACAGGGGTCCGGGGAGCTGTTTTTT. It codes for CASSLQGSGELFF.

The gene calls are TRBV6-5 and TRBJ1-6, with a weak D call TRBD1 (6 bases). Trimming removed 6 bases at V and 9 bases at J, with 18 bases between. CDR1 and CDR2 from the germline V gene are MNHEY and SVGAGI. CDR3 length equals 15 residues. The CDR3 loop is CASRGGGGGGSPLHF. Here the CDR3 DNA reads TGTGCCAGCAGGGGGGGAGGGGGTGGAGGTTCACCCCTCCACTTT.

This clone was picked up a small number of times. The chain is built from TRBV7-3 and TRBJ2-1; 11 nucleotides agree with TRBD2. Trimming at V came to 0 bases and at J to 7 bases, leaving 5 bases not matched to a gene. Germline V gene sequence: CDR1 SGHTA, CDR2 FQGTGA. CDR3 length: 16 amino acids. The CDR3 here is CASSLTSGGAENEQFF. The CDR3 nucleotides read TGTGCCAGCAGCTTAACTAGCGGGGGGGCGGAAAATGAGCAGTTCTTC.

CDR3: CASSQDTRQGYQPQHF. The CDR3 region has the DNA TGCGCCAGCAGCCAAGACACCCGACAGGGCTATCAGCCCCAGCATTTT. The chain has TRBV4-1 and TRBJ1-5; 7 bases align to TRBD1. Germline trimming cut 0 bases from V and 5 bases from J; bases unmatched to any gene: 7. Germline loops: CDR1 MGHRA, CDR2 YSYEKL. This CDR3 has 16 amino acids.

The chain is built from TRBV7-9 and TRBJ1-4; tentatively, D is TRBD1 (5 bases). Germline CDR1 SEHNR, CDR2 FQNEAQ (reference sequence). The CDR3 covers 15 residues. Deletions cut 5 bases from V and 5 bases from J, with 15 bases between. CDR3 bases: TGTGCCAGCAGCCCGAGGGGAGGGGAAAATGAAAAACTGTTTTTT. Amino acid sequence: CASSPRGGENEKLFF.

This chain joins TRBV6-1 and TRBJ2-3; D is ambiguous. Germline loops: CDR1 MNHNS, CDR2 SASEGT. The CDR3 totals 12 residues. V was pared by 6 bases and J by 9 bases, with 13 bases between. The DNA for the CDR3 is TGTGCCAGCAGCCCCCAGAAGAGGACGCAGTATTTT. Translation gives CASSPQKRTQYF.

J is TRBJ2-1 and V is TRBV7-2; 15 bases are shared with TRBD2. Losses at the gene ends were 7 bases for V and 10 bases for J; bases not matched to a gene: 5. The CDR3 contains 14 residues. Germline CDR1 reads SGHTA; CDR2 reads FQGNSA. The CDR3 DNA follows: TGTGCCAGCAAGGGACTAGCGGGGGGTCGGGAGCAGTTCTTC. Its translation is CASKGLAGGREQFF.

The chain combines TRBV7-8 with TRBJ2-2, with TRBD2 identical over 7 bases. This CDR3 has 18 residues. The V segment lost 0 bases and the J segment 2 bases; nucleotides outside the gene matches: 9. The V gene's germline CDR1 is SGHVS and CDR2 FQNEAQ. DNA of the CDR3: TGTGCCAGCAGCTTAGCGCGGTCCGGGGGGAAAAACACCGGGGAGCTGTTTTTT. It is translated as CASSLARSGGKNTGELFF. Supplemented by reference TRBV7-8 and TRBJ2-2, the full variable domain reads GAGVSQSPRYKVAKRGQDVALRCDPISGHVSLFWYQQALGQGPEFLTYFQNEAQLDKSGLPSDRFFAERPEGSVSTLKIQRTQQEDSAVYLCASSLARSGGKNTGELFFGEGSRLTVL.

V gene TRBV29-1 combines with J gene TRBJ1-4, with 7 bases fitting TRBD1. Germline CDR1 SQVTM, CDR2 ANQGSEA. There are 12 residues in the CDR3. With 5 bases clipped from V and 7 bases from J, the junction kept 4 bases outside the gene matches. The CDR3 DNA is TGCAGCGTTTACAGGGGTTCTGAAAAACTGTTTTTT. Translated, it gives CSVYRGSEKLFF.

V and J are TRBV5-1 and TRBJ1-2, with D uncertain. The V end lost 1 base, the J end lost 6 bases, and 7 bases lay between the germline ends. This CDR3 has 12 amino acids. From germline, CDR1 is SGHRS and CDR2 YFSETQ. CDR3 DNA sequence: TGCGCCAGCAGCTTGTCCGGGAATGGCTACACCTTC. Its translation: CASSLSGNGYTF. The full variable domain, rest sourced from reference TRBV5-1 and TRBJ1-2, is KAGVTQTPRYLIKTRGQQVTLSCSPISGHRSVSWYQQTPGQGLQFLFEYFSETQRNKGNFPGRFSGRQFSNSRSEMNVSTLELGDSALYLCASSLSGNGYTFGSGTRLTVV.

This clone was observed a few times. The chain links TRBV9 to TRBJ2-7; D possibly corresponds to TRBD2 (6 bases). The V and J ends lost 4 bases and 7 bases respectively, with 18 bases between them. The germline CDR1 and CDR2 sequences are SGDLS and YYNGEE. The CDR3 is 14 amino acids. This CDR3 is CASSRGLIDGEQYF. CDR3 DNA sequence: TGTGCCAGCAGCAGGGGACTCATCGACGGGGAGCAGTACTTC.

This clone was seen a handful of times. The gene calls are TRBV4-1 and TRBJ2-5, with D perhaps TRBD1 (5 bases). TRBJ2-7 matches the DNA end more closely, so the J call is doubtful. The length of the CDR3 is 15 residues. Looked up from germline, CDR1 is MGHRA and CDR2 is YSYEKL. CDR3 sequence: CASRPTKGLAYEQYF. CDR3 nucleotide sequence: TGCGCCAGCAGGCCCACGAAGGGGCTCGCCTACGAGCAGTACTTC.

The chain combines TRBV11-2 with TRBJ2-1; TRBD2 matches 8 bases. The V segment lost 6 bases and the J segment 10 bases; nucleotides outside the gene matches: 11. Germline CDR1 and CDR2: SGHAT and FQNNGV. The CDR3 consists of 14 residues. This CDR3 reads CASSFTRGGKEQFF. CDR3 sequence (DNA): TGTGCCAGCAGTTTCACTCGGGGGGGAAAAGAGCAGTTCTTC. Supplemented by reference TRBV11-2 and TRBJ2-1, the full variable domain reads EAGVAQSPRYKIIEKRQSVAFWCNPISGHATLYWYQQILGQGPKLLIQFQNNGVVDDSQLPKDRFSAERLKGVDSTLKIQPAKLEDSAVYLCASSFTRGGKEQFFGPGTRLTVL.

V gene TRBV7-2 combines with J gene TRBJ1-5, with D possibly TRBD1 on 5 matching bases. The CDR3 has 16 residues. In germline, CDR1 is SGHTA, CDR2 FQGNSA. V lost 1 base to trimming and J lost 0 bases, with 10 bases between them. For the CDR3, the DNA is TGTGCCAGCAGCTTAGGACAGTTCTATAGCAATCAGCCCCAGCATTTT. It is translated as CASSLGQFYSNQPQHF.

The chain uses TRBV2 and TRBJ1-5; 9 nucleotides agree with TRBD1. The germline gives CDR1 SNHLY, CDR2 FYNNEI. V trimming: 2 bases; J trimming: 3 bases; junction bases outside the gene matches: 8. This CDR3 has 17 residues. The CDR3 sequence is CASSEKRGTGINQPQHF. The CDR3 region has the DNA TGTGCCAGCAGTGAAAAGCGGGGGACAGGGATCAATCAGCCCCAGCATTTT.

CDR3 protein: CASSRGWEQYF. The CDR3 DNA reads TGTGCCAGCAGCAGGGGCTGGGAGCAGTACTTC. The chain recombines TRBV6-5 with TRBJ2-7, with D perhaps matching TRBD1 (6 bases). Trimming took off 6 bases at V and 7 bases at J, with 10 bases between the two ends. Germline V gene sequence: CDR1 MNHEY, CDR2 SVGAGI. There are 11 residues in the CDR3.

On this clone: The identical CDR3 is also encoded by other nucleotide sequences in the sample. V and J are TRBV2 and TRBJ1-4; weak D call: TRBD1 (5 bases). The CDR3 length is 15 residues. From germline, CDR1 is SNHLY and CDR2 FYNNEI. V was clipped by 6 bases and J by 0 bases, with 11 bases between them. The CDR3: CASSRGGSTNEKLFF. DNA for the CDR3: TGTGCCAGCAGCCGGGGGGGTTCAACTAATGAAAAACTGTTTTTT.